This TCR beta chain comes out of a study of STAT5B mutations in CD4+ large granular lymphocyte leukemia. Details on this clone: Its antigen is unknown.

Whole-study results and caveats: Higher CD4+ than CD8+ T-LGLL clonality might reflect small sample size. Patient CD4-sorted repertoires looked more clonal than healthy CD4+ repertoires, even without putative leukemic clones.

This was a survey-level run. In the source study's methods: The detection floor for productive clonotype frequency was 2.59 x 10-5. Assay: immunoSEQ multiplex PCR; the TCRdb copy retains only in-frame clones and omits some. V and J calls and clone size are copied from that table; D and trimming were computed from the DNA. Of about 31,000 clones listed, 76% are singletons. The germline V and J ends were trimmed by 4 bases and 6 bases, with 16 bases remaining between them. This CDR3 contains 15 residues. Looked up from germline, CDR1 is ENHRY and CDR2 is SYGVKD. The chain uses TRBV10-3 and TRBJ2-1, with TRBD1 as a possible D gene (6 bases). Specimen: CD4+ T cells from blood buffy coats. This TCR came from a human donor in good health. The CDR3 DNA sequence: TGTGCCATCAGTGTGGCAGGGGCCCTCAGCAATGAGCAGTTCTTC. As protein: CAISVAGALSNEQFF.